This paragraph covers one TCR beta chain sequence. The junction departs from the called germline gene at one end, perhaps through a read error. These data are taken from a study of T cells in Graves' hyperthyroidism and ophthalmopathy. On the basis of clinical symptoms, serum thyroxine and TRAb, thyroid ultrasound and orbital computed tomography, diagnoses were made. Germline loops: CDR1 DFQATT, CDR2 SNEGSKA (reference sequence). The CDR3 is 13 amino acids. Amplification of TCR beta CDR3 regions used RNA as the template. A first-round RT-PCR of the TCR CDR3 used the HTBI primer set. TCRdb independently ran MiXCR on the multiplex PCR reads; one entry per CDR3 protein. This sample has around 500,000 distinct CDR3 sequences, with around 13% found just once.

The rearrangement joins TRBV20-1 to TRBJ1-5; TRBD1 might be the D (5 bases). This receptor was taken from a woman in her forties with Graves' hyperthyroidism. The sequencing sample was made of blood. Here the CDR3 reads CSAGEAREPPQHF. In DNA, the CDR3 is TGCAGTGCTGGAGAGGCCAGGGAGCCGCCCCAGCATTTT.